The clone carrying this T cell receptor (beta chain) was detected only once. Enrolled through a virtual design, the participants were between roughly 18 and 90 years of age and came from 24 US areas. Participant-given clinical history determined each cohort assignment. Here immunoSEQ multiplex PCR was the method, and the copy in TCRdb shows in-frame clones only, minus some. The table includes approximately 500,000 clones, approximately 88% detected once. This sample is part of a study of blood T cell repertoires in COVID-19. This sequence originates from a woman aged 40 to 50 who had recovered from COVID-19. Sequencing was carried out using PBMCs or T cells enriched from blood (not recorded which).

For the CDR3, the DNA is TGTGCCAGCTCCGGGAGGGGGCGGCTCACTGAAGCTTTCTTT. Translating it yields CASSGRGRLTEAFF. The chain employs TRBV6-5 and TRBJ1-1; 7 nucleotides agree with TRBD1. V lost 8 bases to trimming and J lost 4 bases; unmatched junction nucleotides: 10. Germline V CDR1 and CDR2: MNHEY, SVGAGI. The CDR3 extends over 14 amino acids.